This T cell receptor beta chain is from a study of T cell responses to AZD1222 COVID-19 vaccine. Second-dose groups at about 4 or about 12 weeks were pooled. Produced via immunoSEQ multiplex PCR; TCRdb's table is partial and in-frame only. Of more than 70,000 clones listed, roughly 90% are singletons. Regarding the study as a whole: Close to half of spike-specific TCRs reportedly recognize unmutated variant regions.

With regard to this clone: What it binds is not known.

Trimming at V came to 3 bases and at J to 1 base, leaving 9 bases not matched to a gene. Germline CDR1 reads SGHRS; CDR2 reads YFSETQ. The CDR3 is 16 amino acids. The sample here was peripheral blood, taken 28 days after the second AZD1222 dose. J is TRBJ1-1 and V is TRBV5-1; 7 bases line up with TRBD1. This TCR derives from an adult who received the AZD1222 COVID-19 vaccine. The CDR3 coding sequence is TGCGCCAGCAGCTCCCGAGGAGGGACAGAGAACACTGAAGCTTTCTTT. Translated, it gives CASSSRGGTENTEAFF.